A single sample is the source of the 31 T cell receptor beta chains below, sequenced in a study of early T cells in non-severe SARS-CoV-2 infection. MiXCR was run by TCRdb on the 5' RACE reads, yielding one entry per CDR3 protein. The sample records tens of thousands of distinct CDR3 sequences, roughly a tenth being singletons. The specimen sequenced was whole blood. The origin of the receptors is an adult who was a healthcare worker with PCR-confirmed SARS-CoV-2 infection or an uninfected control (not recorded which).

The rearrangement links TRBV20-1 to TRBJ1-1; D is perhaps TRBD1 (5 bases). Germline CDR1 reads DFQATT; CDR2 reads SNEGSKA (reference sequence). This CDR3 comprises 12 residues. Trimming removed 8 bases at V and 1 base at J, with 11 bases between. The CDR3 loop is CSRGRGNTEAFF. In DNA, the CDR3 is TGCAGTCGGGGGAGGGGGAACACTGAAGCTTTCTTT.

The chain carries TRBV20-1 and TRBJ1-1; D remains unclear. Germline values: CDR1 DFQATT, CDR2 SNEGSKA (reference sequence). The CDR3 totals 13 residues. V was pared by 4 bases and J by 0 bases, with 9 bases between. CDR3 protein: CSAKGRLNTEAFF. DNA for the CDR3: TGCAGTGCTAAAGGACGGTTGAACACTGAAGCTTTCTTT.

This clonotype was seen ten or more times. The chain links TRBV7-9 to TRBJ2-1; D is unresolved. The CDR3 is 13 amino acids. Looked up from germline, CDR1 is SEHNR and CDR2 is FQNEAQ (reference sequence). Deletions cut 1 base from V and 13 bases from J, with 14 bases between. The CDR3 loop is CASSLGVRAAQFF. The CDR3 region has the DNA TGTGCCAGCAGCTTAGGGGTCCGTGCGGCCCAGTTCTTC.

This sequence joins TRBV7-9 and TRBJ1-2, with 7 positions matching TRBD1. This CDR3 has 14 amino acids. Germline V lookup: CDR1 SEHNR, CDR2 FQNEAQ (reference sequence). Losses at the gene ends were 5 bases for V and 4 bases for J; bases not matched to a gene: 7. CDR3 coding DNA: TGTGCCAGCAGCCCCGGACAGGCTATCTATGGCTACACCTTC. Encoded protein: CASSPGQAIYGYTF.

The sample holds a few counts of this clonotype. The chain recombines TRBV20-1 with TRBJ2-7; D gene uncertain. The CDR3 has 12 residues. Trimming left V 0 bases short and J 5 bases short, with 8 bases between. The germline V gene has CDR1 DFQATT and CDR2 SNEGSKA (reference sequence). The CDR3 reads CSARDPRDEQYF. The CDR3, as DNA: TGCAGTGCTAGAGATCCAAGGGACGAGCAGTACTTC.

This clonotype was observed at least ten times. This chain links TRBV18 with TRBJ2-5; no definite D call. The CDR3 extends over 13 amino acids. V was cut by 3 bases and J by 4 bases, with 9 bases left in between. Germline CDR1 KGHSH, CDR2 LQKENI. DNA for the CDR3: TGTGCCAGCTCACCGGCCAGCCGAGAGACCCAGTACTTC. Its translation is CASSPASRETQYF.

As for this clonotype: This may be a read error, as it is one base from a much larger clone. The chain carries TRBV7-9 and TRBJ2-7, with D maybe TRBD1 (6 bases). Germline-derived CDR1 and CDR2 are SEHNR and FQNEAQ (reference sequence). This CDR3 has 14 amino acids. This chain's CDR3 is CASSRERQADELYF. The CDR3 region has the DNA TGTGCCAGCAGCCGAGAACGACAGGCGGACGAGCTGTACTTC.

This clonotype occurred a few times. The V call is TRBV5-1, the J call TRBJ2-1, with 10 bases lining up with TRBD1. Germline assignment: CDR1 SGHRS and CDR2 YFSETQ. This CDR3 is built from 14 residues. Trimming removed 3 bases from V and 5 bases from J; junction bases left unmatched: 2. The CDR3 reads CASSSGQGDNEQFF. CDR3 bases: TGCGCCAGCAGCTCAGGACAGGGGGACAATGAGCAGTTCTTC.

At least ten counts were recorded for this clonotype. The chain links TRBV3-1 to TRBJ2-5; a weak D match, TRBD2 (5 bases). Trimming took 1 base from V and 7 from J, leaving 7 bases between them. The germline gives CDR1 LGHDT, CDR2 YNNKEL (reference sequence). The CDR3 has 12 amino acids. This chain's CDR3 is CASSQGGRTQYF. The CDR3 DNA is TGTGCCAGCAGCCAAGGAGGGAGGACCCAGTACTTC.

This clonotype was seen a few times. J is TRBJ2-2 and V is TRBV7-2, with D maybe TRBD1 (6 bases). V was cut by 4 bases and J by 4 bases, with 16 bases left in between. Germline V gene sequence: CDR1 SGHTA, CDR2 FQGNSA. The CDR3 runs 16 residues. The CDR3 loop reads CASSSRQAPGTGELFF. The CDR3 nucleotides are TGTGCCAGCAGCTCCCGACAGGCCCCCGGCACCGGGGAGCTGTTTTTT.

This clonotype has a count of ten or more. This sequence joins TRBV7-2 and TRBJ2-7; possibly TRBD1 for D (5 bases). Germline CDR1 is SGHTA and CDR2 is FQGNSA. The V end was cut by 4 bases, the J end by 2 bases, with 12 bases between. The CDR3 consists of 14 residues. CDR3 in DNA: TGTGCCAGCAGCTCGAGAGTAGGGGCCTACGAGCAGTACTTC. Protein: CASSSRVGAYEQYF.

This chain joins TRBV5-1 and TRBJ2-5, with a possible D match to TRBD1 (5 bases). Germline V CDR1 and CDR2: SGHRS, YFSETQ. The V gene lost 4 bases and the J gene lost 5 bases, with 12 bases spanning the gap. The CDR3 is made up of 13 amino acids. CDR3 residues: CASSVQGQETQYF. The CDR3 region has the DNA TGCGCCAGCAGCGTTCAGGGTCAGGAGACCCAGTACTTC.

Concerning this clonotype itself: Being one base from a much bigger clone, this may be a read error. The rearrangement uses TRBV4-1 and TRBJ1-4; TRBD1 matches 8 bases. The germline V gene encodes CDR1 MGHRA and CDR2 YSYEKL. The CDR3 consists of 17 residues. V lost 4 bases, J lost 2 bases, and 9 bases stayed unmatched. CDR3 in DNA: TGCGCCAGCAGCCTAGACAGGGGTGTAGTGACTAATGAAAAACTGTTTTTT. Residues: CASSLDRGVVTNEKLFF.

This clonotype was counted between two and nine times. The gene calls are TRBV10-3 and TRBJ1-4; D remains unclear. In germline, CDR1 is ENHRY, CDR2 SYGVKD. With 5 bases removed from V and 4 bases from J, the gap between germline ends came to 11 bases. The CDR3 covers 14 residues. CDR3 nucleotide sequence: TGTGCCATCAGTCCGGGCCTATATAATGAAAAACTGTTTTTT. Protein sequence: CAISPGLYNEKLFF.

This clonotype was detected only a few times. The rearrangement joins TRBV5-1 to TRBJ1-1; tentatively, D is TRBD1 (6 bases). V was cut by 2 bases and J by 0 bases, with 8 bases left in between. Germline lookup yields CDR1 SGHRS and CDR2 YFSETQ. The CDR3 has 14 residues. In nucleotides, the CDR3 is TGCGCCAGCAGCTTAACAGGGATGAACACTGAAGCTTTCTTT. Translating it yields CASSLTGMNTEAFF.

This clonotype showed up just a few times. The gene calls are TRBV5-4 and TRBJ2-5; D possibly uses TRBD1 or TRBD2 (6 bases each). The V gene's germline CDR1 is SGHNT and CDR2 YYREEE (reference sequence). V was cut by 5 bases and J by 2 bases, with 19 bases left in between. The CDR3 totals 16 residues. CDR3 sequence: CASSYAAGHSQETQYF. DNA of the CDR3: TGTGCCAGCAGTTACGCCGCGGGACACTCACAAGAGACCCAGTACTTC.

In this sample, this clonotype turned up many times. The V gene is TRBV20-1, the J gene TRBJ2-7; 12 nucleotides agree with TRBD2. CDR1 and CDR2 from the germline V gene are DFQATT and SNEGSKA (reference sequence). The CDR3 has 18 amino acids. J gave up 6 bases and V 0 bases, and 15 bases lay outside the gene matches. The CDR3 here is CSARDPRLAGVHPREQYF. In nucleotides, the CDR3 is TGCAGTGCTAGAGATCCTCGACTAGCGGGAGTACATCCGCGCGAGCAGTACTTC.

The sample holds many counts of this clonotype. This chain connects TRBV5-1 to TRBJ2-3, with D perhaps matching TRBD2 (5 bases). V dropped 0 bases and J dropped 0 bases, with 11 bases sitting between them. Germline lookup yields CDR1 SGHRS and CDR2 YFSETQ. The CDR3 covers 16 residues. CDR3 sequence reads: CASSLGTGSSTDTQYF. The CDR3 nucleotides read TGCGCCAGCAGCTTGGGTACGGGATCTAGCACAGATACGCAGTATTTT.

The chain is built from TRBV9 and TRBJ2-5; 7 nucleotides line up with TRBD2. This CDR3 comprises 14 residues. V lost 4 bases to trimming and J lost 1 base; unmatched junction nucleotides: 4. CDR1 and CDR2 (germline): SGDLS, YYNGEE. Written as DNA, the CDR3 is TGTGCCAGCAGCAGAGGCGGGAGCCAAGAGACCCAGTACTTC. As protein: CASSRGGSQETQYF.

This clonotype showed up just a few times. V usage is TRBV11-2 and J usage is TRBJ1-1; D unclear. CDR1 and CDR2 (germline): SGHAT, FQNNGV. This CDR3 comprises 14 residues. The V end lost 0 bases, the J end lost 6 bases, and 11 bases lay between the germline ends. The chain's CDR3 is CASSLEHQDPEAFF. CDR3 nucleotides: TGTGCCAGCAGCTTAGAGCACCAGGACCCTGAAGCTTTCTTT.

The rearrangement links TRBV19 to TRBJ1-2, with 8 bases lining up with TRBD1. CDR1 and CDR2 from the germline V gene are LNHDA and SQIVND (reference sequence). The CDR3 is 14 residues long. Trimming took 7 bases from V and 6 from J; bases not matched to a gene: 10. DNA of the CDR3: TGTGCCAGTATGGGACAGGCCCAGGTGAATGGCTACACCTTC. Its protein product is CASMGQAQVNGYTF.

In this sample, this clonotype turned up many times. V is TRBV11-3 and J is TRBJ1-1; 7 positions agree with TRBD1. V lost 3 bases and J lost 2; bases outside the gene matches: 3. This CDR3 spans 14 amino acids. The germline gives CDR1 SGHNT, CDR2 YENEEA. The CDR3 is CASSLNRGNTEAFF. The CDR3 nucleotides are TGTGCCAGCAGCTTGAACAGGGGAAACACTGAAGCTTTCTTT.

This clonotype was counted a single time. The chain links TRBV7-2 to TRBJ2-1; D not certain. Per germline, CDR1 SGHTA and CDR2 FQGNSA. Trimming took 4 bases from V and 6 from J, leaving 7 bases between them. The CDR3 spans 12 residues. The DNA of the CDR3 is TGTGCCAGCAGCTCGGACGGCAATGAGCAGTTCTTC. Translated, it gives CASSSDGNEQFF.

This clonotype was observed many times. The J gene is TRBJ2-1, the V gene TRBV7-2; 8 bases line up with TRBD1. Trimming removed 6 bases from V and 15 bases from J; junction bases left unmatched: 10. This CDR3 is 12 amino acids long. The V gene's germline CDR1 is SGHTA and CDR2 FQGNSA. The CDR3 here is CASSPGQGNPFF. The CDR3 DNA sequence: TGTGCCAGCAGTCCCGGACAGGGCAACCCGTTCTTC.

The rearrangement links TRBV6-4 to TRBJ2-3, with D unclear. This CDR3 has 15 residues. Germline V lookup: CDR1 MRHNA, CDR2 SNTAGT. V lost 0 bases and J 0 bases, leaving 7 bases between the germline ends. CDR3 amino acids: CASSDSTLSTDTQYF. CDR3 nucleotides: TGTGCCAGCAGTGACTCGACATTAAGCACAGATACGCAGTATTTT.

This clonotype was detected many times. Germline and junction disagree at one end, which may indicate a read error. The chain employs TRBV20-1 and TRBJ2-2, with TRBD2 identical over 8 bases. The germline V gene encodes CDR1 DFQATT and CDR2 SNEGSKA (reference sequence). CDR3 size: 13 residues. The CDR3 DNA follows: TGCAGGGCTAGCGGGTCGGGCACCGGGGAGCTGTTTTTT. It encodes CRASGSGTGELFF.

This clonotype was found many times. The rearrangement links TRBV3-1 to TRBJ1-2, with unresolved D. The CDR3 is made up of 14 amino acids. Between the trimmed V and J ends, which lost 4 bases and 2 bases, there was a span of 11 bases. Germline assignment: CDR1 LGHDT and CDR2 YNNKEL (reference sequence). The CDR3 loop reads CASSLKGGNYGYTF. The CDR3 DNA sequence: TGTGCCAGCAGCCTCAAAGGAGGAAACTATGGCTACACCTTC.

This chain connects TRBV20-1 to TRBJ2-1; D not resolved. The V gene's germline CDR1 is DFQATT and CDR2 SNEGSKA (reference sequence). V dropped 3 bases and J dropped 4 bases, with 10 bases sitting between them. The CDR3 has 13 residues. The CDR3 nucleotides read TGCAGTGCTAGTACGGACCCTTACAATGAGCAGTTCTTC. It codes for CSASTDPYNEQFF.

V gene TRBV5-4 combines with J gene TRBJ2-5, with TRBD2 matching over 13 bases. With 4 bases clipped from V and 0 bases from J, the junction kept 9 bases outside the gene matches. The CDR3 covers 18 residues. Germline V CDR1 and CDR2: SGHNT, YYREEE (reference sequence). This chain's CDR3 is CASSQGTSGNGYQETQYF. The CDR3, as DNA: TGTGCCAGCAGCCAAGGGACTAGCGGGAACGGATACCAAGAGACCCAGTACTTC.

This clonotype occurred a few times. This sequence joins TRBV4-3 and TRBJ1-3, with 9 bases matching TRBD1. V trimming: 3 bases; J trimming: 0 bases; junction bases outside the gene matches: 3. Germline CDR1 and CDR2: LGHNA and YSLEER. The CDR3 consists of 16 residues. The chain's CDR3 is CASSQGQGYSGNTIYF. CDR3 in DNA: TGCGCCAGCAGCCAGGGACAGGGTTACTCTGGAAACACCATATATTTT.

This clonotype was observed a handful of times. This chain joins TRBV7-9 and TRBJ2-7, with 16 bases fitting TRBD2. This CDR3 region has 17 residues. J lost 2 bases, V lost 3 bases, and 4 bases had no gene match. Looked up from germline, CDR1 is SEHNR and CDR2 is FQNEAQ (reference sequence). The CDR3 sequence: CASSFGGLAGGTYEQYF. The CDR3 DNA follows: TGTGCCAGCAGCTTCGGGGGACTAGCGGGAGGGACCTACGAGCAGTACTTC.